This entry features one TCR beta chain sequence. The data belong to a study of blood T cell repertoires in COVID-19. The wider study: The United States, Italy and Spain were the sources of the acute and convalescent COVID-19 samples. T cells, B-cell-depleted T cells, or PBMCs provided the cDNA or gDNA that served as material.

In the authors' workflow: How many nucleated cells were present was estimated from reference gene primer amplification. Some clones are missing from TCRdb's copy, which holds only in-frame ones; the method was immunoSEQ multiplex PCR. For V, J and clone size, that table is used; D and trimming come from the DNA. This table holds approximately 20,000 clones, 85% to 90% found once. The CDR3 has 15 amino acids. Germline assignment: CDR1 SGHTA and CDR2 FQGNSA. Trimming left V 1 base short and J 7 bases short, with 14 bases between. The gene calls are TRBV7-2 and TRBJ2-1; D is perhaps TRBD1 (6 bases). The sample comprised peripheral blood. The sequence was collected from a man aged 50-59 years with active COVID-19. The CDR3 here is CASSLEQGGFNEQFF. CDR3 bases: TGTGCCAGCAGCTTAGAACAGGGCGGGTTTAATGAGCAGTTCTTC.